The 6 T cell receptor beta chains presented below share a single source sample, sequenced in a study of T cell responses to AZD1222 COVID-19 vaccine. Sequenced by immunoSEQ multiplex PCR; TCRdb stores in-frame clones only, minus some. The data hold about 210,000 clones, with 90% to 95% observed a single time. This sample comprised peripheral blood, obtained 28 days after the second dose of the MenACWY control vaccine. These receptors were collected from an adult who received the MenACWY meningococcal vaccine as a control.

The chain couples TRBV7-7 to TRBJ2-3, with 12 bases matching TRBD2. In germline, CDR1 is SSHAT, CDR2 FNYEAQ (reference sequence). J was trimmed by 4 bases and V by 0 bases; bases with no gene match: 2. The CDR3 is 16 amino acids. DNA for the CDR3: TGTGCCAGCAGCTTAGCGCCTAGCGGGGGGGCAGATACGCAGTATTTT. Translation: CASSLAPSGGADTQYF.

The chain links TRBV5-1 to TRBJ2-7, with 7 bases lining up with TRBD1. After removal of 4 bases from V and 2 bases from J, the junction contained 6 bases not matched to a gene. The CDR3 extends over 14 amino acids. Germline values: CDR1 SGHRS, CDR2 YFSETQ. The CDR3 bases are TGCGCCAGCAGCCAGACAGGGTCGGCCTACGAGCAGTACTTC. Translated, it gives CASSQTGSAYEQYF.

This chain links TRBV30 with TRBJ2-2; D assignment may be TRBD1 or TRBD2 (5 bases each). Trimming took off 1 base at V and 5 bases at J, with 17 bases between the two ends. The V gene's germline CDR1 is GTSNPN and CDR2 SVGIG (reference sequence). The CDR3 totals 16 residues. CDR3 in amino acids: CAWSGSARGATGELFF. In DNA form, the CDR3 reads TGTGCCTGGAGTGGGTCCGCGAGAGGGGCGACCGGGGAGCTGTTTTTT.

CDR3 DNA: TGCGCCAGCAGCTTGGCGGGACAGCCCTACAATGAGCAGTTCTTC. Its translation is CASSLAGQPYNEQFF. The chain links TRBV5-1 to TRBJ2-1, with 7 nucleotides matching TRBD1. Trimming cost V 0 bases and J 2 bases; bases outside gene matches: 2. Germline V gives CDR1 SGHRS, CDR2 YFSETQ. The CDR3 runs to 15 residues.

In its sample, this clone was seen once. The chain joins TRBV19 to TRBJ2-1, with 10 bases fitting TRBD2. CDR1 and CDR2 from the germline V gene are LNHDA and SQIVND (reference sequence). This CDR3 has 16 amino acids. V was clipped by 5 bases and J by 4 bases; unmatched bases: 8. CDR3 amino acids: CASSDLAGATYNEQFF. CDR3 bases: TGTGCCAGTAGTGATCTAGCGGGGGCGACATACAATGAGCAGTTCTTC.

V usage is TRBV10-3 and J usage is TRBJ1-2; D not resolved. Trimming shortened V by 3 bases and J by 8 bases, and 13 bases separated the two germline ends. Germline CDR1 is ENHRY and CDR2 is SYGVKD. The CDR3 has 13 amino acids. The CDR3, as DNA: TGTGCCATCAGTGAATCAGGCAAAGAAGGCTACACCTTC. Translation gives CAISESGKEGYTF.